This T cell receptor (beta chain) was sequenced in a study of T cell responses to AZD1222 COVID-19 vaccine. TCRdb's copy holds only in-frame clones and misses some; the assay was immunoSEQ multiplex PCR. The table has some 160,000 clones, around nine tenths seen once. The trim removed 2 bases at V and 6 bases at J, leaving 4 bases unmatched. CDR1 is LGHNA, CDR2 YNFKEQ, per germline. The length of the CDR3 is 15 residues. The specimen comprised peripheral blood, sampled on day 0 of AZD1222 vaccination. The chain employs TRBV4-2 and TRBJ2-1; the match to TRBD2 covers 10 bases. This sequence originates from an adult in good health. The CDR3 is CASSQTSGEINEQFF. The CDR3 DNA reads as TGTGCCAGCAGCCAAACTAGCGGGGAGATCAATGAGCAGTTCTTC.